This TCR beta chain was recovered during a study of blood T cell repertoires in COVID-19 (dated by TCRdb to the early 2020s). Regarding the research as a whole: The collaborator samples originated in the United States, Italy and Spain and spanned the acute and convalescent phases of COVID-19. The material from the prospective study consisted of cDNA or gDNA derived from T cells, B-cell-depleted T cells, or PBMCs. Subjects who had been exposed to COVID-19, were actively infected with it, or had recovered from it provided the deeply sampled blood TCRbeta repertoires that made up the dataset. The repertoires were released in a freely available public database intended as a resource for research on the immune response to SARS-CoV-2. The samples were drawn from two sources: the first 160 participants of the ongoing ImmuneRACE study, and 1,000 to 1,500 subjects contributed by 6 global collaborators. Sample metadata almost always included a de-identified subject ID, COVID-19 status, age in years and sex. Where HLA class I and class II types were available, the types were taken from metadata supplied by the sample provider, not from assay-based typing.

TCRbeta CDR3 regions were amplified from genomic DNA by means of the immunoSEQ Assay, a bias-controlled multiplex PCR. The study's own analysis went as follows. Nucleated cell counts per sample were estimated from amplification of reference gene primers within the assay. Sequence reads were collapsed and filtered to measure the absolute abundance of every unique TCRbeta CDR3 rearrangement. For each sample, productive Simpson clonality was calculated as the square root of Simpson's diversity index across productive rearrangements. The table comes from immuneACCESS by way of TCRdb, which keeps in-frame sequences with V and J called. Part of the clones is missing from these tables; in studies checked, under half for an unresolved V gene and the rest for unknown reasons. V and J calls and clone size are those listed in that table; D and trimming were worked out from the DNA. The sample table records over 60,000 clones; roughly nine tenths of these occur just once. The ten largest clones represent around a sixth of the sample.

The study at large found these results: Clinical and demographic metadata were provided uncurated, with the amount varying by source and participant.

Trimmed from V: 6 bases; trimmed from J: 2 bases; junction bases lacking a gene match: 6. The germline V gene provides CDR1 SNHLY and CDR2 FYNNEI. Its CDR3 holds 14 amino acids, cysteine through phenylalanine. Kept here is only the CDR3 DNA, which spans 42 bases and is read in frame from base 1. With regard to this clone: The antigen it recognizes is unknown. Qualities for individual bases were not recorded, and no much larger clone is one base off.

Each collaborating institution followed its own protocols to collect whole blood in K2EDTA tubes. For TCRbeta analysis, collaborators shipped samples as frozen whole blood, isolated PBMCs, or DNA extracted from either of those sample types. Input material: peripheral blood. The sequence links TRBV2 to TRBJ2-7; 8 bases in the junction line up with TRBD1. This clonotype was sampled from a woman of 80 years or more with active or convalescent COVID-19. The sequenced DNA is TGTGCCAGCAGGGCGCAGGGGGCAACCTACGAGCAGTACTTC. It codes for CASRAQGATYEQYF. Beyond the CDR3, the reference TRBV2 and TRBJ2-7 genes provide the residues; the full variable domain reads: EPEVTQTPSHQVTQMGQEVILRCVPISNHLYFYWYRQILGQKVEFLVSFYNNEISEKSEIFDDQFSVERPDGSNFTLKIRSTKLEDSAMYFCASRAQGATYEQYFGPGTRLTVT.